Included here is one TCR beta chain sequence, with context. The data stem from a study of control samples from healthy donors and cancer patients. Germline-derived CDR1 and CDR2 are ENHRY and SYGVKD. The length of the CDR3 is 15 residues. V gave up 0 bases and J gave up 5 bases; unmatched junction bases: 4. Repertoires were generated with immunoSEQ multiplex PCR, while TCRdb's copy carries only in-frame clones and drops some. The sample contains over 30,000 clones, 70% to 90% of which appear only once. The genes are TRBV10-3 and TRBJ2-1, with 7 bases lining up with TRBD1. The origin of this receptor is a woman in her 40s with lung cancer. The sequenced sample consisted of PBMCs. Here the CDR3 reads CAISESGGRDNEQFF. CDR3 in DNA: TGTGCCATCAGTGAGTCAGGGGGCCGAGACAATGAGCAGTTCTTC.